A selection of T cell receptor beta chains follows, all from one sample in a study of blood T cell repertoires in COVID-19. TCRdb's copy holds only in-frame clones and misses some; the assay was immunoSEQ multiplex PCR. This sample has around 250,000 clones, with about 91% found just once. Material for sequencing was PBMCs or T cells enriched from blood (not recorded which). Every receptor here comes from a man in his forties who had been exposed to COVID-19. The CDR3 runs from the conserved cysteine through the conserved F or W. D genes are given only for firm matches. Part of the rows lack a size; the others show once, few, many or a class for expanded clones.

>NA|TRBV30|NA|TRBJ2-5
TGTGCCTGCCCTGGGACACTCGGAGGCATCGAGACCCAGTACTTC
CACPGTLGGIETQYF
>NA|TRBV28|TRBD1|TRBJ2-1
TGTGCCAGCACTACGGAGACAGGGGGGCGTAATGAGCAGTTCTTC
CASTTETGGRNEQFF
>NA|TRBV5-4|TRBD2|TRBJ2-3
TGTGCCAGCAGCTTGCGACTAGCGGGTCCAAACACAGATACGCAGTATTTT
CASSLRLAGPNTDTQYF
>NA|TRBV4-1|NA|TRBJ2-2
TGCGCCAGCAGCCTAGGAGTCGGGGAGCTGTTTTTT
CASSLGVGELFF
>NA|TRBV27|TRBD1|TRBJ2-5
TGTGCCAGCAGTTTGTTGACAGGGTTCGGCCGGGAGACCCAGTACTTC
CASSLLTGFGRETQYF
>NA|TRBV13|NA|TRBJ2-7
TGTGCCAGCAGGGGGGGATCCTACGAGCAGTACTTC
CASRGGSYEQYF
>NA|TRBV19|NA|TRBJ1-5
TGTGCCAGTAGTATGGGTACGACAGAGTATCAGCCCCAGCATTTT
CASSMGTTEYQPQHF
>once|TRBV6-5|NA|TRBJ2-7
TGTGCCAGCAGTTACTCGGACACTGGGTCCTACGAGCAGTACTTC
CASSYSDTGSYEQYF
>NA|TRBV28|NA|TRBJ1-5
TGTGCCAGCAGCTTAGTACCACAGGGAAATAGCAATCAGCCCCAGCATTTT
CASSLVPQGNSNQPQHF
>NA|TRBV7-9|TRBD1|TRBJ1-5
TGTGCCAGCAGCTTAGGAGGGGGCGATCAGCCCCAGCATTTT
CASSLGGGDQPQHF
>few|TRBV7-6|NA|TRBJ1-2
TGTGCCAGCAGCTTACACCCCACAGGGTCATACTATGGCTACACCTTC
CASSLHPTGSYYGYTF
>NA|TRBV7-9|TRBD2|TRBJ2-1
TGTGCCAGCAGCCCTCCCGGGACTAGCGGCATTGAGCAGTTCTTC
CASSPPGTSGIEQFF
>once|TRBV27|NA|TRBJ2-5
TGTGCCAGCAGTCCCCCGGGACTCCGGGGAGAGACCCAGTACTTC
CASSPPGLRGETQYF
>NA|TRBV28|NA|TRBJ1-1
TGTGCCAGCAGTTCAAATCGACGAGGGATGGGAGTAACTTTCTTT
CASSSNRRGMGVTFF
>NA|TRBV6-5|TRBD1|TRBJ2-5
TGTGCCAGCAGTTACCGCCGTACAGGGGCAGAGACCCAGTACTTC
CASSYRRTGAETQYF
>NA|TRBV7-8|NA|TRBJ2-3
TGTGCCAGCAGCTACCCAGCAGATACGCAGTATTTT
CASSYPADTQYF